This entry describes one T cell receptor beta chain. Its antigen is not identified. The entry originates in a study of a mutant IDH1 vaccine in newly diagnosed glioma. Background on the study: Before enrollment, the patients had been treated with radiotherapy alone, temozolomide alone, or both together. Most of them had received both.

As for time point: week 35, safety follow-up. With topical imiquimod, each dose of the vaccine consisted of 300 ug of mutant IDH1 20-mer peptide. Repertoires were generated with immunoSEQ multiplex PCR, while TCRdb's copy carries only in-frame clones and drops some. The sample comprises fewer than 45,000 clones, 81% of which are singletons, and 4.7% rests with the top ten. Trimming took 6 bases from V and 6 from J, leaving 15 bases between them. The germline CDR1 and CDR2 sequences are MDHEN and SYDVKM. The CDR3 is 13 residues long. The receptor was derived from a woman aged 40 to 50 with glioma. Some clones in this sample may be carry-over from other donors' samples. The J gene is TRBJ2-7, the V gene TRBV28, with D possibly TRBD2 on 5 matching bases. Specimen: PBMCs, collected from a glioma patient whose treatment included an IDH1 peptide vaccine. This CDR3 reads CASSLYSGFEQYF. Here the CDR3 DNA reads TGTGCCAGCAGCCTCTACTCGGGGTTCGAGCAGTACTTC.